This TCR beta chain was identified in a study of siplizumab effects on memory and regulatory T cells. The study's findings and limits: Under siplizumab, alloreactive sequences traced to unstimulated CD4+ memory cells were significantly reduced.

Libraries were prepared by immunoSEQ multiplex PCR; TCRdb keeps only in-frame clonotypes and omits some of them. The sample contains some 120,000 clones, around 94% of which appear only once. To note about this clone: Antigen: not known.

Sequences were obtained from non-Treg CD4+ T cells sorted from blood. The receptor's source is a human donor in good health.

CDR3 coding DNA: TGTGCCAGCAGTTACTCGCTCACAGATACGCAGTATTTT. It encodes CASSYSLTDTQYF. This sequence joins TRBV6-5 and TRBJ2-3, with unresolved D. CDR1 and CDR2 from the germline V gene are MNHEY and SVGAGI. This CDR3 is 13 amino acids long. V gave up 0 bases and J gave up 2 bases, with 3 bases separating them.